These 19 T cell receptor beta chains were sequenced from one sample in a study of chemoradiotherapy in HPV16-positive cancers. The method was immunoSEQ multiplex PCR; TCRdb's version includes in-frame clones alone and lacks a portion of them. Among roughly 8,300 clones, around nine tenths were seen once, and the ten largest hold 11% to 15%. This material consisted of blood, taken from a patient who underwent chemoradiotherapy. The receptors shown here come from a human donor with HPV-associated anogenital cancer.

The chain joins TRBV4-1 to TRBJ2-7; either TRBD1 or TRBD2 may supply D (5 bases each). The V gene lost 1 base and the J gene lost 5 bases, with 15 bases spanning the gap. The CDR3 has 15 amino acids. CDR1 is MGHRA, CDR2 YSYEKL, per germline. CDR3 sequence: CASSQVRDRSNEQYF. Here the CDR3 DNA reads TGCGCCAGCAGCCAAGTCCGGGACCGCTCGAACGAGCAGTACTTC.

This rearrangement joins TRBV7-9 to TRBJ2-2, with TRBD2 identical over 10 bases. V lost 5 bases, J lost 7 bases, and 7 bases stayed unmatched. CDR3 length: 15 residues. The germline V gene encodes CDR1 SEHNR and CDR2 FQNEAQ (reference sequence). The DNA for the CDR3 is TGTGCCAGCAGCAAGCGGGGGGGCCTCGGCGGGGAGCTGTTTTTT. Protein sequence: CASSKRGGLGGELFF.

The CDR3 region has the DNA TGTGCCAGCAGCCAATTAGCCACTGAAGCTTTCTTT. Residues: CASSQLATEAFF. This chain connects TRBV7-9 to TRBJ1-1; D unclear. V was pared by 5 bases and J by 4 bases, with 8 bases between. Per germline, CDR1 SEHNR and CDR2 FQNEAQ (reference sequence). The CDR3 has 12 amino acids.

The V call is TRBV5-4, the J call TRBJ2-6, with D perhaps matching TRBD2 (6 bases). CDR3 length: 17 residues. Trimming cost V 0 bases and J 0 bases, with 10 bases left between them. CDR1 and CDR2 from the germline V gene are SGHNT and YYREEE (reference sequence). CDR3 nucleotide sequence: TGTGCCAGCAGCTTGGGGCGGGAAAGCTCTGGGGCCAACGTCCTGACTTTC. It codes for CASSLGRESSGANVLTF.

The chain has TRBV9 and TRBJ1-2; 12 nucleotides align to TRBD1. Germline CDR1 and CDR2: SGDLS and YYNGEE. This CDR3 is 15 amino acids long. J was trimmed by 4 bases and V by 3 bases; bases with no gene match: 4. The CDR3 sequence: CASSDPGQGAYGYTF. CDR3 nucleotides: TGTGCCAGCAGCGACCCGGGACAGGGGGCCTATGGCTACACCTTC. The full variable domain, with the rest looked up from reference TRBV9 and TRBJ1-2, is DSGVTQTPKHLITATGQRVTLRCSPRSGDLSVYWYQQSLDQGLQFLIQYYNGEERAKGNILERFSAQQFPDLHSELNLSSLELGDSALYFCASSDPGQGAYGYTFGSGTRLTVV.

The genes are TRBV6-1 and TRBJ1-5; D remains ambiguous. The CDR3 has 12 amino acids. Germline-derived CDR1 and CDR2 are MNHNS and SASEGT. V lost 3 bases to trimming and J lost 7 bases, with 7 bases between them. CDR3 protein: CASSEFEQPQHF. The CDR3 nucleotides are TGTGCCAGCAGTGAGTTCGAACAGCCCCAGCATTTT.

The rearrangement links TRBV6-6 to TRBJ2-4; 12 nucleotides match TRBD2. This CDR3 comprises 15 residues. CDR1 and CDR2 (germline): MNHNY, SVGAGI (reference sequence). The DNA for the CDR3 is TGTTCGGCTAGCGGGGGGGCGGGCGCCAAAAACATTCAGTACTTC. It is translated as CSASGGAGAKNIQYF.

The V gene is TRBV9, the J gene TRBJ1-2, with 9 bases aligning to TRBD1. CDR1 is SGDLS and CDR2 is YYNGEE in the germline V gene. After removal of 3 bases from V and 1 base from J, the junction contained 4 bases not matched to a gene. The CDR3 spans 15 residues. This chain's CDR3 is CASSDRTGVNYGYTF. CDR3 sequence (DNA): TGTGCCAGCAGCGATCGGACAGGGGTTAACTATGGCTACACCTTC.

This sequence joins TRBV5-1 and TRBJ2-5; D perhaps matches TRBD1 (5 bases). The CDR3 totals 14 residues. Looked up from germline, CDR1 is SGHRS and CDR2 is YFSETQ. Trimming took off 2 bases at V and 5 bases at J, with 13 bases between the two ends. CDR3 DNA sequence: TGCGCCAGCAGCTTACCAGGGTCTCCGGAGACCCAGTACTTC. Translating gives CASSLPGSPETQYF.

The rearrangement uses TRBV6-5 and TRBJ1-1; no reliable D call. Trimming stripped 0 bases from V and 0 bases from J, with 11 bases between. The CDR3 has 16 amino acids. Germline V gene data show CDR1 as MNHEY and CDR2 as SVGAGI. CDR3 amino acids: CASSYSWSQMNTEAFF. The CDR3 DNA is TGTGCCAGCAGTTACTCGTGGAGCCAAATGAACACTGAAGCTTTCTTT.

The chain couples TRBV5-1 to TRBJ1-1; no clear D. Germline CDR1 SGHRS, CDR2 YFSETQ. V gave up 4 bases and J gave up 1 base, with 14 bases separating them. CDR3 size: 15 residues. The CDR3 spells CASSLLGPENTEAFF. In nucleotides, the CDR3 is TGCGCCAGCAGCCTCTTAGGGCCAGAGAACACTGAAGCTTTCTTT.

The chain carries TRBV6-4 and TRBJ1-1; no firm D call. Germline values: CDR1 MRHNA, CDR2 SNTAGT. The ends were cut back, 4 bases at V and 3 bases at J, with 12 bases in the middle. The CDR3 consists of 14 residues. CDR3 region: CASSVYPGYTEAFF. The CDR3 bases are TGTGCCAGCAGTGTTTATCCCGGGTACACTGAAGCTTTCTTT.

The chain is built from TRBV6-5 and TRBJ1-2; D is undetermined. CDR1 MNHEY and CDR2 SVGAGI come from the germline V gene. CDR3 length equals 13 residues. V dropped 0 bases and J dropped 9 bases, with 11 bases sitting between them. CDR3 region: CASSYSAGGRYTF. The CDR3 nucleotides read TGTGCCAGCAGTTACTCTGCGGGTGGTCGCTACACCTTC.

The chain links TRBV5-1 to TRBJ2-1, with 7 positions matching TRBD1. V trimming: 0 bases; J trimming: 0 bases; junction bases outside the gene matches: 6. Germline CDR1 and CDR2: SGHRS and YFSETQ. The CDR3 is 17 amino acids. The chain's CDR3 is CASSLAATGSSYNEQFF. The CDR3 DNA is TGCGCCAGCAGCTTGGCAGCGACAGGGAGCTCCTACAATGAGCAGTTCTTC.

The chain recombines TRBV6-6 with TRBJ2-5; D remains ambiguous. The J call may be in error: the DNA end matches TRBJ2-7 better. The CDR3 is 12 amino acids. Germline CDR1 and CDR2: MNHNY and SVGAGI (reference sequence). The CDR3 DNA is TGTGCCAGCCCTGACGCACCCTACGAGCAGTACTTC. Protein: CASPDAPYEQYF.

J is TRBJ2-3 and V is TRBV2; D may match TRBD1 or TRBD2 (5 bases each). The CDR3 loop spans 14 amino acids. Deletions cut 6 bases from V and 2 bases from J, with 12 bases between. Germline V gives CDR1 SNHLY, CDR2 FYNNEI. CDR3 residues: CASSVGTFTDTQYF. The CDR3 region has the DNA TGTGCCAGCAGCGTGGGGACCTTCACAGATACGCAGTATTTT.

V usage is TRBV7-6 and J usage is TRBJ1-3; D ambiguous. In germline, CDR1 is SGHVS, CDR2 FNYEAQ. CDR3 size: 17 residues. The ends were cut back, 1 base at V and 0 bases at J, with 13 bases in the middle. The CDR3, as DNA: TGTGCCAGCAGCTTAGGGCAGAACCTTATCTCTGGAAACACCATATATTTT. Translation gives CASSLGQNLISGNTIYF.

The table lists this clone with a few counts. The rearrangement uses TRBV11-3 and TRBJ2-2; 8 nucleotides line up with TRBD2. CDR1 SGHNT and CDR2 YENEEA come from the germline V gene. CDR3 size: 17 residues. Trimming took 3 bases from V and 5 from J; bases not matched to a gene: 11. In nucleotides, the CDR3 is TGTGCCAGCAGCTTTATGCGGGGGGCGTGGGGTACCGGGGAGCTGTTTTTT. Encoded protein: CASSFMRGAWGTGELFF.

The rearrangement links TRBV7-2 to TRBJ2-1, with 7 bases that match TRBD2. The CDR3 contains 17 residues. The germline V gene encodes CDR1 SGHTA and CDR2 FQGNSA. V shed 4 bases, J shed 7 bases, and the junction held 16 bases outside the gene matches. CDR3 DNA: TGTGCCAGCAGCTCCAGTCTCATCGGGGGGAACTTAAATGAGCAGTTCTTC. Translated: CASSSSLIGGNLNEQFF.